This is a list of T cell receptor beta chains from one sample in a study of T cells in Graves' hyperthyroidism and ophthalmopathy. Each CDR3 protein is one row after TCRdb ran MiXCR on the multiplex PCR reads. The sample contains about 250,000 distinct CDR3 sequences, almost 25% of which appear only once. Sequenced input: blood. Every receptor here comes from a woman between 40 and 55 years old with Graves' ophthalmopathy. The conserved cysteine and the conserved F or W are not part of the CDR3 here. A D gene is named only where the DNA matches it firmly.

V: TRBV28
D: NA
CDR3: ASSLRIGATQY

V: TRBV3-1
D: NA
CDR3: ASSLLGGQNTGELF

V: TRBV20-1
D: NA
CDR3: SARDSATSSEQY

V: TRBV6-2/TRBV6-3
D: NA
CDR3: ASSSSANIVGAF

V: TRBV4-1
D: TRBD2
CDR3: ASSQGGSRGLAGDEQY

V: TRBV7-8
D: NA
CDR3: ASSLDGQETQY

V: TRBV4-2
D: NA
CDR3: ASSPGTSNTGELF

V: TRBV28
D: TRBD2
CDR3: ASSSPGTSGGKEAQY

V: TRBV6-1
D: NA
CDR3: ASSEALATANGEQY

V: TRBV28
D: TRBD2
CDR3: ASSFGGSLNEQY

V: TRBV5-1
D: TRBD2
CDR3: ASSFSTAGANTGELF

V: TRBV6-1
D: NA
CDR3: ASSEIGGTNQPQH

V: TRBV27
D: TRBD1
CDR3: ASSRARGLQETQY

V: TRBV15
D: NA
CDR3: ATSSYGRQETQY

V: TRBV6-1
D: NA
CDR3: ASSPSTIETQY

V: TRBV20-1
D: NA
CDR3: SAGRGARQPQH

V: TRBV10-2
D: NA
CDR3: ASSRDYEQY

V: TRBV7-2
D: NA
CDR3: ASSGAGYEQY

V: TRBV24-1
D: NA
CDR3: ATSDSIKYEQC

V: TRBV6-2/TRBV6-3
D: NA
CDR3: ASSYSVRMSGRRQETQY

V: TRBV4-1
D: NA
CDR3: ASSQSPGTYNEQF

V: TRBV7-8
D: NA
CDR3: ASSTQDFPYEQY

V: TRBV18
D: NA
CDR3: ASSPPQQGTVDGYT

V: TRBV6-4
D: TRBD1
CDR3: ASSKGTALEAF

V: TRBV7-2
D: NA
CDR3: ASSLGDARFSETQY